The rows below give T cell receptor beta chains drawn from one sample of a study of blood T cell repertoires in COVID-19. Sequencing was performed with immunoSEQ multiplex PCR; in TCRdb, only in-frame clones are kept and a portion is missing. The sample yields about 200,000 clones, around 85% seen once. Sequenced material: peripheral blood. The receptors here all came from a man between 60 and 75 years old with COVID-19, enrolled during active disease. CDR3s include the opening cysteine and the closing phenylalanine or tryptophan. The D gene is left open where the match is weak. Clone size is given for some rows only: seen once, a few or many times, or a class if the clone is expanded.

D	V	J	size	CDR3	DNA
.	TRBV27	TRBJ1-3	.	CASSLSGGLRSGNTIYF	TGTGCCAGCAGTTTATCAGGAGGCTTACGCTCTGGAAACACCATATATTTT
.	TRBV19	TRBJ2-1	.	CASAPAGIGRNEQFF	TGTGCCAGTGCCCCGGCAGGTATCGGTAGGAATGAGCAGTTCTTC
TRBD1	TRBV19	TRBJ1-6	.	CASIEDPGQGNSPLHF	TGTGCCAGTATAGAGGATCCGGGACAGGGGAATTCACCCCTCCACTTT
.	TRBV5-6	TRBJ2-3	.	CASSLKQGNTDTQYF	TGTGCCAGCAGCTTGAAGCAGGGGAACACAGATACGCAGTATTTT
.	TRBV6-2/TRBV6-3	TRBJ1-1	.	CASSYSGYYEAFF	TGTGCCAGCAGTTATAGTGGTTACTACGAAGCTTTCTTT
.	TRBV21-1	TRBJ1-4	.	CASSKAPGVDEKLFF	TGTGCCAGCAGCAAAGCGCCCGGGGTAGATGAAAAACTGTTTTTT
.	TRBV27	TRBJ2-1	once	CASSPGNEQFF	TGTGCCAGCTCGCCGGGCAATGAGCAGTTCTTC
.	TRBV7-9	TRBJ1-1	.	CASTLGGNTEAFF	TGTGCCAGCACCCTCGGGGGGAACACTGAAGCTTTCTTT
.	TRBV12-3/TRBV12-4	TRBJ1-3	.	CASEGVGGNTIYF	TGTGCCAGCGAAGGGGTCGGGGGAAACACCATATATTTT
TRBD1	TRBV3-1/TRBV3-2	TRBJ2-7	.	CASSPQGQDSYEQYF	TGTGCCAGCAGCCCACAGGGACAGGACTCCTACGAGCAGTACTTC
.	TRBV10-3	TRBJ1-5	.	CAISGGGGSSNQPQHF	TGTGCCATCAGTGGGGGAGGGGGGTCTAGCAATCAGCCCCAGCATTTT
.	TRBV5-1	TRBJ1-4	.	CASSFTANEKLFF	TGCGCCAGCAGCTTTACAGCTAATGAAAAACTGTTTTTT
.	TRBV29-1	TRBJ1-2	once	CSVLTSYWDYGYTF	TGCAGCGTACTCACTAGTTACTGGGATTATGGCTACACCTTC
.	TRBV9	TRBJ1-6	once	CASSVGGGQSPLHF	TGTGCCAGCAGCGTAGGGGGGGGACAATCACCCCTCCACTTT
TRBD2	TRBV7-7	TRBJ2-7	.	CASSSGLAGVHEQYF	TGTGCCAGCAGCTCGGGACTAGCGGGAGTCCACGAGCAGTACTTC
TRBD1	TRBV3-1/TRBV3-2	TRBJ1-2	.	CASSQDRTGGPNYGYTF	TGTGCCAGCAGCCAAGATAGGACAGGAGGCCCTAACTATGGCTACACCTTC
.	TRBV18	TRBJ1-3	.	CASSPSRTPGHSGNTIYF	TGTGCCAGCTCACCTTCTAGGACCCCCGGACACTCTGGAAACACCATATATTTT
.	TRBV15	TRBJ2-1	.	CATSSPAGAGRNEQFF	TGTGCCACCAGCAGTCCCGCAGGAGCAGGGCGCAATGAGCAGTTCTTC
.	TRBV3-1/TRBV3-2	TRBJ2-4	.	CASSHPQGARAKNIQYF	TGTGCCAGCAGCCACCCACAGGGAGCTCGGGCCAAAAACATTCAGTACTTC
TRBD1	TRBV6-6	TRBJ1-5	.	CASSDRENQPQHF	TGTGCCAGCAGCGACAGGGAGAATCAGCCCCAGCATTTT
TRBD1	TRBV23-1	TRBJ2-5	.	CASTFRQGMETQYF	TGCGCCAGCACGTTTCGACAGGGGATGGAGACCCAGTACTTC
.	TRBV13	TRBJ2-7	once	CASSLARGSYEQYF	TGTGCCAGCAGCTTAGCCCGGGGAAGCTACGAGCAGTACTTC
.	TRBV12-3/TRBV12-4	TRBJ1-1	.	CASSLVQNTEAFF	TGTGCCAGCAGTTTAGTTCAGAACACTGAAGCTTTCTTT